This is a list of T cell receptor beta chains from one sample in a study of blood T cell repertoires in COVID-19. TCRdb keeps only in-frame clones here, not all; method: immunoSEQ multiplex PCR. The sample has 25,000 to 30,000 clones; roughly nine tenths are singletons. The sequencing input was peripheral blood. Receptors originate from a human donor in a cohort sampled during active COVID-19. Each CDR3 is given with its conserved first and last residue. D genes are given only for firm matches. Not all rows give a size; the values are once, few, many and, for expanded clones, a class.

>TRBV19|NA|NA|TRBJ2-1
CASSPLLMNEQFF
TGTGCCAGTAGTCCGCTACTCATGAATGAGCAGTTCTTC
>TRBV6-2/TRBV6-3|NA|NA|TRBJ2-1
CASSYPGGLLRDEQFF
TGTGCCAGCAGTTACCCCGGGGGGCTGCTACGGGATGAGCAGTTCTTC
>TRBV18|NA|few|TRBJ1-2
CASSPPDGKFYGYTF
TGTGCCAGCTCACCACCGGACGGGAAATTCTATGGCTACACCTTC
>TRBV4-1|TRBD1|NA|TRBJ1-6
CASSQGDSPWSPLHF
TGCGCCAGCAGCCAAGGGGACAGCCCCTGGTCACCCCTCCACTTT
>TRBV18|TRBD2|NA|TRBJ2-5
CASSLELAGDETQYF
TGTGCCAGCTCACTGGAGCTGGCGGGGGACGAGACCCAGTACTTC
>TRBV9|TRBD1|NA|TRBJ2-5
CASSAPQGVGETQYF
TGTGCCAGCAGCGCCCCTCAGGGGGTAGGGGAGACCCAGTACTTC
>TRBV19|NA|NA|TRBJ1-2
CASTEPGQPSYGYTF
TGTGCCAGTACCGAGCCGGGACAACCATCCTATGGCTACACCTTC
>TRBV5-1|NA|NA|TRBJ1-3
CASSEQGGRNTIYF
TGCGCCAGCAGCGAACAGGGCGGTAGAAACACCATATATTTT
>TRBV4-1|TRBD1|few|TRBJ1-2
CASSPREGTGTFGYTF
TGCGCCAGCAGCCCCCGGGAAGGGACAGGAACATTTGGCTACACCTTC
>TRBV25-1|TRBD1|NA|TRBJ1-4
CASSEFVTGNEKLFF
TGTGCCAGCAGTGAATTTGTGACAGGGAACGAAAAACTGTTTTTT